This TCR beta chain was sequenced for a study of CD8+ T cells in alopecia areata. Study-wide background: The protocol delivered tofacitinib for 6 to 18 months, then withdrew it for 6 months.

Remarks on this clone: Antigen specificity is unknown.

CDR3 length: 18 amino acids. Germline CDR1 SGHAT, CDR2 FQNNGV. After removal of 5 bases from V and 2 bases from J, the junction contained 13 bases not matched to a gene. Once RNA had been extracted, it was reverse transcribed into cDNA to act as the sequencing template. Sequenced by immunoSEQ multiplex PCR; TCRdb stores in-frame clones only, minus some. The table records roughly 250,000 clones, around 67% of them present only once. The study's findings and limits: Sequences from scalp samples also cover resident alphabeta T cells of normal skin.

Patients with alopecia areata provided lesional scalp punch biopsies as well as peripheral blood. This TCR came from a human donor with alopecia areata. The chain uses TRBV11-2 and TRBJ2-5, with 11 bases fitting TRBD2. The sample here was CD4+ T cells sorted from blood, taken at week 0. CDR3 sequence: CASSRRGLAVPRQETQYF. CDR3 DNA: TGTGCCAGCAGCCGTCGGGGACTAGCGGTCCCGAGGCAAGAGACCCAGTACTTC. Looking up the rest from reference TRBV11-2 and TRBJ2-5 gives the full variable domain: EAGVAQSPRYKIIEKRQSVAFWCNPISGHATLYWYQQILGQGPKLLIQFQNNGVVDDSQLPKDRFSAERLKGVDSTLKIQPAKLEDSAVYLCASSRRGLAVPRQETQYFGPGTRLLVL.